Below, 3 T cell receptor beta chains from the same sample are listed, as sequenced in a study of technical replicates of blood from several donors. Only in-frame clones appear in the TCRdb table, and some are missing; sequencing was by immunoSEQ multiplex PCR. There are tens of thousands of clones in the sample; just over 90% occur only once, and about 0.23% lies in the top ten. The specimen was T cells isolated from PBMCs. These TCRs come from a human donor in good health.

This chain connects TRBV10-3 to TRBJ2-1; 7 nucleotides agree with TRBD2. V shed 6 bases and J 0 bases; nucleotides not matched to a gene: 2. CDR1 is ENHRY, CDR2 SYGVKD, per germline. The CDR3 consists of 14 residues. In nucleotides, the CDR3 is TGTGCCATCAGGGGGGACTACTCCTACAATGAGCAGTTCTTC. It specifies CAIRGDYSYNEQFF.

The rearrangement joins TRBV11-3 to TRBJ2-5; D possibly corresponds to TRBD2 (6 bases). The germline gives CDR1 SGHNT, CDR2 YENEEA. CDR3 length: 17 amino acids. Trimming shortened V by 5 bases and J by 2 bases, and 21 bases separated the two germline ends. CDR3 coding DNA: TGTGCCAGCAGCACCCGGAGGGCCGGGGGTGTACAAGAGACCCAGTACTTC. Encoded protein: CASSTRRAGGVQETQYF.

This clone was seen a few times. The chain uses TRBV7-9 and TRBJ1-3; D remains unclear. V lost 9 bases and J lost 0, with 12 bases in between. Germline V gene data show CDR1 as SEHNR and CDR2 as FQNEAQ (reference sequence). The CDR3 loop spans 14 amino acids. The CDR3 loop reads CASLRDASGNTIYF. The CDR3 nucleotides read TGTGCCAGTCTACGGGATGCCTCTGGAAACACCATATATTTT.